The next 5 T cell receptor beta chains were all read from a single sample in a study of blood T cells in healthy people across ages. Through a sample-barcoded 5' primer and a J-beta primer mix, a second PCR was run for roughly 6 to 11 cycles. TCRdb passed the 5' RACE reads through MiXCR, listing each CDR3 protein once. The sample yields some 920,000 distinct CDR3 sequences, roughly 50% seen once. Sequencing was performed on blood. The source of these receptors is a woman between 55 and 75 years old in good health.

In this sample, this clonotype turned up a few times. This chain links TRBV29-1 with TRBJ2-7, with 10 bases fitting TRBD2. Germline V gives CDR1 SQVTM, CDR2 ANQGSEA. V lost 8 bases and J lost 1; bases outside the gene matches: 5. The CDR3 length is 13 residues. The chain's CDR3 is CSILAGPSYEQYF. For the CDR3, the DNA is TGCAGCATACTAGCGGGACCATCCTACGAGCAGTACTTC.

As DNA, the CDR3 is TGTGCCACCAGTCCGGGACAGCCTTATGGCTACACCTTC. This encodes CATSPGQPYGYTF. The chain employs TRBV24-1 and TRBJ1-2, with 7 bases aligning to TRBD1. The CDR3 runs 13 residues. From germline, CDR1 is KGHDR and CDR2 SFDVKD. The V gene end was trimmed by 6 bases and the J gene end by 5 bases; junction bases not matched to a gene: 5.

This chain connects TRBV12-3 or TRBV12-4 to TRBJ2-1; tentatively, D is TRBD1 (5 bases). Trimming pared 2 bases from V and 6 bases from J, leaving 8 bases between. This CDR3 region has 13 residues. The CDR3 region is CASSLLQGNEQFF. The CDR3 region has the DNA TGTGCCAGCAGTTTACTTCAGGGCAATGAGCAGTTCTTC.

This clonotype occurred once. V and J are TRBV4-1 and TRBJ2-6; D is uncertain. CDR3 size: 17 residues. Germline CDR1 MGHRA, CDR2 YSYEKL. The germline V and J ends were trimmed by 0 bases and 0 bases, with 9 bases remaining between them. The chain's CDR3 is CASSQEAQTSGANVLTF. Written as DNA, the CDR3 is TGCGCCAGCAGCCAAGAGGCCCAGACCTCTGGGGCCAACGTCCTGACTTTC.

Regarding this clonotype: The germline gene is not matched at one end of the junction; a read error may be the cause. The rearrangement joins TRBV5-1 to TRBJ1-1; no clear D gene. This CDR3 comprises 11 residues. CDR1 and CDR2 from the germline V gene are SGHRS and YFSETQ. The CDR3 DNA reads TGCGCCAGCAGCTTCAACAGTGAAGCTTTCTTT. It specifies CASSFNSEAFF.